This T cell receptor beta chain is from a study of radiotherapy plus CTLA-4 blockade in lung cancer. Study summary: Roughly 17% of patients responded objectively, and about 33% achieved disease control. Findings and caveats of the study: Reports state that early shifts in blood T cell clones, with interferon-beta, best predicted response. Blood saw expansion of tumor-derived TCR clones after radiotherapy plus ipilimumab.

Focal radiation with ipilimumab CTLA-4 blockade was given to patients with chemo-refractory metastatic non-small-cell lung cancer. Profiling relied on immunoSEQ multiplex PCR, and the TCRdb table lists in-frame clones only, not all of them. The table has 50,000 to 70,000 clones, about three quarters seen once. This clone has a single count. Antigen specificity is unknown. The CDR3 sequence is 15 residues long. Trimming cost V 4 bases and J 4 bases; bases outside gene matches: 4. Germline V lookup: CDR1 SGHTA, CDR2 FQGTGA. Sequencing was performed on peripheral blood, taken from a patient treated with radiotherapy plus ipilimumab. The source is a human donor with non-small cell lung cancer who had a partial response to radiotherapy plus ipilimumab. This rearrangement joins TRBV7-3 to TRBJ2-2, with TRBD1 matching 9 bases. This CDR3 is CASSSRTGATGELFF. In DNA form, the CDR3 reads TGTGCCAGCAGCTCCCGGACAGGGGCCACCGGGGAGCTGTTTTTT.